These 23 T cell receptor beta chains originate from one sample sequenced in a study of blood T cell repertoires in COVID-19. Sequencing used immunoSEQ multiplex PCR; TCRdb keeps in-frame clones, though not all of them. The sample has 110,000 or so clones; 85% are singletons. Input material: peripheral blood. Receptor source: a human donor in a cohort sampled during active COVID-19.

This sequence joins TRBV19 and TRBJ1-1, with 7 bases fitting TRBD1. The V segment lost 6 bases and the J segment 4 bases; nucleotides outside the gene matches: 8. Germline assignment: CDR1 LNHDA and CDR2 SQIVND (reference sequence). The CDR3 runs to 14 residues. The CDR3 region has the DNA TGTGCCAGTAGGAAGACAGGGTGGGCCACTGAAGCTTTCTTT. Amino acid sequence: CASRKTGWATEAFF.

CDR3 region: CASGLDRDSESSYNSPLHF. The CDR3 DNA reads TGTGCTAGTGGTTTGGACCGGGACAGCGAAAGCTCCTATAATTCACCCCTCCACTTT. The rearrangement uses TRBV12-5 and TRBJ1-6; 7 bases match TRBD1. V lost 1 base, J lost 0 bases, and 9 bases stayed unmatched. Germline values: CDR1 LGHNT, CDR2 FRNRAP. The CDR3 has 19 amino acids.

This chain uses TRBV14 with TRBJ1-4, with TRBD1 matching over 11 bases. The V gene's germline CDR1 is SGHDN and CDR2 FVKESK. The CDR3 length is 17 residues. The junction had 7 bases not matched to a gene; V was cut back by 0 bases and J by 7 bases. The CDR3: CASSQEGQGALGEKLFF. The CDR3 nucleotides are TGTGCCAGCAGCCAAGAAGGACAGGGGGCGCTGGGTGAAAAACTGTTTTTT. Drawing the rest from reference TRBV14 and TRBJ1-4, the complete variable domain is EAGVTQFPSHSVIEKGQTVTLRCDPISGHDNLYWYRRVMGKEIKFLLHFVKESKQDESGMPNNRFLAERTGGTYSTLKVQPAELEDSGVYFCASSQEGQGALGEKLFFGSGTQLSVL.

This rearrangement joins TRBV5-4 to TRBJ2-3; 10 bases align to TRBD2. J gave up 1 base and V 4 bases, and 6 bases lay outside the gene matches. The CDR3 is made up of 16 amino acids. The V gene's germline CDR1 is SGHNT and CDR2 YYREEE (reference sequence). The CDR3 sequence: CASSLTGTSGTDTQYF. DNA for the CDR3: TGTGCCAGCAGCCTTACCGGGACTAGCGGCACAGATACGCAGTATTTT.

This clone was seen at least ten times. Written as DNA, the CDR3 is TGTGCCAGTACTTCTCTAGAGTGGACTGAAGCTTTCTTT. It is translated as CASTSLEWTEAFF. The V and J genes are TRBV19 and TRBJ1-1; D is ambiguous. V dropped 7 bases and J dropped 5 bases, with 14 bases sitting between them. CDR1 is LNHDA, CDR2 SQIVND, per germline (reference sequence). The CDR3 spans 13 residues.

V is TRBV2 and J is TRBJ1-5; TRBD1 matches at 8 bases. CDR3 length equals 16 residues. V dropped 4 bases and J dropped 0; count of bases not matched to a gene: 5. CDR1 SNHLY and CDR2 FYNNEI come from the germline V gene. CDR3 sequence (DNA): TGTGCCAGCAGTGTACGGACAGGGACTAGCAATCAGCCCCAGCATTTT. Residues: CASSVRTGTSNQPQHF.

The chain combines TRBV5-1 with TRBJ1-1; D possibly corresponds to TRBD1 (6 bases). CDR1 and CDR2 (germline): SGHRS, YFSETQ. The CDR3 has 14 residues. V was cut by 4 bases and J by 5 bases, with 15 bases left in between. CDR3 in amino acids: CASSSQGGETEAFF. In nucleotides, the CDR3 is TGCGCCAGCAGCAGCCAAGGGGGGGAGACTGAAGCTTTCTTT. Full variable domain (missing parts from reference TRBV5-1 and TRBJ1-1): KAGVTQTPRYLIKTRGQQVTLSCSPISGHRSVSWYQQTPGQGLQFLFEYFSETQRNKGNFPGRFSGRQFSNSRSEMNVSTLELGDSALYLCASSSQGGETEAFFGQGTRLTVV.

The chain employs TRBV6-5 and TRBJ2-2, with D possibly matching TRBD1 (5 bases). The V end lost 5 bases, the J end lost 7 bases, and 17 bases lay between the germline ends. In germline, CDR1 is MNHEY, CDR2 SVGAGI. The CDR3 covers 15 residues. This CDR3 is CASSPDSLWIGELFF. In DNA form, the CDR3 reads TGTGCCAGCAGTCCCGACAGCCTATGGATCGGGGAGCTGTTTTTT.

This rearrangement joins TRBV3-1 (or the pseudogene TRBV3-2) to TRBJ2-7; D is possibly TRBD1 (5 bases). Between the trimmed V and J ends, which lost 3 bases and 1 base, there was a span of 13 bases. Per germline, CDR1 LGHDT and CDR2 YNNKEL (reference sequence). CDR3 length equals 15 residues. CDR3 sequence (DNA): TGTGCCAGCAGCCAGCGAGTAGGGGTGTCCTACGAGCAGTACTTC. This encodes CASSQRVGVSYEQYF.

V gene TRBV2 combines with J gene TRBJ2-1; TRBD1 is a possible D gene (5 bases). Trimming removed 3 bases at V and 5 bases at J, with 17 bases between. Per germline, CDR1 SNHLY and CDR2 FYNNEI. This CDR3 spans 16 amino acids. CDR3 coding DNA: TGTGCCAGCAGTGACAGGGCTACATACCAGAACAATGAGCAGTTCTTC. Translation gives CASSDRATYQNNEQFF. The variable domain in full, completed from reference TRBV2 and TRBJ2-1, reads EPEVTQTPSHQVTQMGQEVILRCVPISNHLYFYWYRQILGQKVEFLVSFYNNEISEKSEIFDDQFSVERPDGSNFTLKIRSTKLEDSAMYFCASSDRATYQNNEQFFGPGTRLTVL.

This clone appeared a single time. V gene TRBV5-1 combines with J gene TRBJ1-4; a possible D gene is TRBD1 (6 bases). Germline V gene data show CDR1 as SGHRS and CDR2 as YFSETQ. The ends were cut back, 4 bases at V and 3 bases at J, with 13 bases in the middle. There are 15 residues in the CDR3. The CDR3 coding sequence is TGCGCCAGCAGCCCTAGACAGGAATCTAATGAAAAACTGTTTTTT. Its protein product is CASSPRQESNEKLFF. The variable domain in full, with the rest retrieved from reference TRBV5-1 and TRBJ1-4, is KAGVTQTPRYLIKTRGQQVTLSCSPISGHRSVSWYQQTPGQGLQFLFEYFSETQRNKGNFPGRFSGRQFSNSRSEMNVSTLELGDSALYLCASSPRQESNEKLFFGSGTQLSVL.

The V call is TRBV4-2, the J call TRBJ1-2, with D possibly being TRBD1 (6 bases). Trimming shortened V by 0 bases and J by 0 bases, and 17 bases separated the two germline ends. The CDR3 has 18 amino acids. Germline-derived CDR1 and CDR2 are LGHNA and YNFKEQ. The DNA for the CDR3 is TGTGCCAGCAGCCAAGATAGGACAGTCTCCCCTCCTAACTATGGCTACACCTTC. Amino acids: CASSQDRTVSPPNYGYTF.

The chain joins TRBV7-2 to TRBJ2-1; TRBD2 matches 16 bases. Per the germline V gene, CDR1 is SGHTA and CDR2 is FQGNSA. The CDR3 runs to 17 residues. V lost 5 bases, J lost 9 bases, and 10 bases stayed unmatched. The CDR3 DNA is TGTGCCAGCAGCAATAGAGGGGGGACTAGCGGGGGGGGTGAGCAGTTCTTC. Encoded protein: CASSNRGGTSGGGEQFF.

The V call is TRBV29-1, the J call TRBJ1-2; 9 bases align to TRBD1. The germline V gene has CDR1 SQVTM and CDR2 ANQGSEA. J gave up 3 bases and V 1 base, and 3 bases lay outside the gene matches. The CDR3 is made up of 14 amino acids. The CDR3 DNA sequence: TGCAGCGTTGAAGGGACAGGGGACCACTATGGCTACACCTTC. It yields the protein CSVEGTGDHYGYTF.

CDR3 DNA sequence: TGTGCCAACCAAGCCCCTAGCGGGACCTCTGGGGCCAACGTCCTGACTTTC. Its translation is CANQAPSGTSGANVLTF. V is TRBV28 and J is TRBJ2-6; 9 positions agree with TRBD2. The CDR3 covers 17 residues. V shed 10 bases, J shed 0 bases, and the junction held 10 bases outside the gene matches. From germline, CDR1 is MDHEN and CDR2 SYDVKM.

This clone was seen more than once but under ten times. CDR3 amino acids: CASSIRRDRGSNQPQHF. In DNA form, the CDR3 reads TGTGCCAGTAGTATCCGCCGGGACAGGGGCAGCAATCAGCCCCAGCATTTT. The V and J genes are TRBV19 and TRBJ1-5; 10 nucleotides line up with TRBD1. Trimming at V came to 3 bases and at J to 1 base, leaving 6 bases not matched to a gene. Germline V gene lookup returns CDR1 LNHDA and CDR2 SQIVND (reference sequence). This CDR3 is 17 amino acids long.

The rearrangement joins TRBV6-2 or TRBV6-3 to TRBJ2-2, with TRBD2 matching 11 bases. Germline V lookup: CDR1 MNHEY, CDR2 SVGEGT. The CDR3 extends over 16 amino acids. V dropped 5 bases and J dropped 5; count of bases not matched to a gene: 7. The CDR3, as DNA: TGTGCCAGCAGTGATGGACTAGCGGGCCCGACCGGGGAGCTGTTTTTT. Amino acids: CASSDGLAGPTGELFF.

The CDR3 protein is CATSRDGSSQHF. The DNA of the CDR3 is TGTGCCACCAGCAGAGATGGCTCGTCCCAGCATTTT. This chain links TRBV15 with TRBJ1-5, with D uncertain. V shed 0 bases and J shed 11 bases, with 8 bases lying between them. The CDR3 loop spans 12 amino acids. In germline, CDR1 is LNHNV, CDR2 YYDKDF (reference sequence). Together with reference TRBV15 and TRBJ1-5, the CDR3 gives the full variable domain: DAMVIQNPRYQVTQFGKPVTLSCSQTLNHNVMYWYQQKSSQAPKLLFHYYDKDFNNEADTPDNFQSRRPNTSFCFLDIRSPGLGDTAMYLCATSRDGSSQHFGDGTRLSIL.

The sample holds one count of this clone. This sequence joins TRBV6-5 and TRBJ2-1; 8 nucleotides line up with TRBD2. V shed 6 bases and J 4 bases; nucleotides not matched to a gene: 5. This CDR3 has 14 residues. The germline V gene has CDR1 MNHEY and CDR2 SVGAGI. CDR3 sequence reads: CASRPGGVYNEQFF. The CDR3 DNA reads TGTGCCAGCAGGCCGGGGGGGGTTTACAATGAGCAGTTCTTC.

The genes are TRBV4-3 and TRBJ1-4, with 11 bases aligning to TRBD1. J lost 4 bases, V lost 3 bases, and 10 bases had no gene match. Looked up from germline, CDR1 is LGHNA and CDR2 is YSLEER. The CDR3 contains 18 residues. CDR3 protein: CASSHHGTGGSGNEKLFF. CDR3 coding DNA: TGCGCCAGCAGCCATCACGGGACAGGGGGTTCCGGTAATGAAAAACTGTTTTTT.

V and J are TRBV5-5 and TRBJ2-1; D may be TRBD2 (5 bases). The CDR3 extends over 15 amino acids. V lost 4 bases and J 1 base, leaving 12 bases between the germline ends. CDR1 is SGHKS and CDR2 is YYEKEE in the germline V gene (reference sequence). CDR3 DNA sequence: TGTGCCAGCAGCCCAGGACTGCAATCCTACAATGAGCAGTTCTTC. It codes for CASSPGLQSYNEQFF.

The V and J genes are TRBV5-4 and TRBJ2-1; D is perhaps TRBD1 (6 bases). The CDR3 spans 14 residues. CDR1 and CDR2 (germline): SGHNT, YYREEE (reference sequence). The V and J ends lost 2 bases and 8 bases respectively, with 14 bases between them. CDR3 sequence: CASSFPGQLDEQFF. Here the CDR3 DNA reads TGTGCCAGCAGCTTTCCGGGACAACTCGATGAGCAGTTCTTC.

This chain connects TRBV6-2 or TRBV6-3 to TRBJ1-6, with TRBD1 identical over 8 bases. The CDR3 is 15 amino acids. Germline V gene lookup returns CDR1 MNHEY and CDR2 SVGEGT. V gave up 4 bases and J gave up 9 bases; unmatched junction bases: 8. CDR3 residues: CASSFGETGVSPLHF. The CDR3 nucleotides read TGTGCCAGCAGTTTCGGCGAGACAGGGGTTTCACCCCTCCACTTT.